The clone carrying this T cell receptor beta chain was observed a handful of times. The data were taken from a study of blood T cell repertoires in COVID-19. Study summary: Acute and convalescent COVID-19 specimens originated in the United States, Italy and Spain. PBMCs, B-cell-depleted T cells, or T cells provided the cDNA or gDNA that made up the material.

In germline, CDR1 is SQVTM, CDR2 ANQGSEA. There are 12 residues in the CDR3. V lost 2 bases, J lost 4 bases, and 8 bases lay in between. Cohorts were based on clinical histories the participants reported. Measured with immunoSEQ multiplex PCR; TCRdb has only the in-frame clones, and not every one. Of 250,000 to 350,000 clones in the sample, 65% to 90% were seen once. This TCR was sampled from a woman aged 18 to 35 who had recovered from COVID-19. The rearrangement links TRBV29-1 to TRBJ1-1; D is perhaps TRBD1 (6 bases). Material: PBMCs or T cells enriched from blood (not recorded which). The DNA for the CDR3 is TGCAGCGTTGAACAGGGGACCACTGAAGCTTTCTTT. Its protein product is CSVEQGTTEAFF.